Below, 18 T cell receptor beta chains from the same sample are listed, as sequenced in a study of CD4 and CD8 cells across lung adenocarcinoma regions. TCRdb recomputed calls from the PCR reads with MiXCR, one row per CDR3 protein. The table shows approximately 3,500 distinct CDR3 sequences, with about 68% occurring only once. Sequencing input: CD4+ T cells from the margin of a lung tumor. All receptors derive from a male donor with lung adenocarcinoma. The CD4 and CD8 labels of this study may be unreliable.

The chain carries TRBV6-1 and TRBJ2-1; TRBD2 might be the D (5 bases). From germline, CDR1 is MNHNS and CDR2 SASEGT. This CDR3 region has 18 residues. The ends were cut back, 7 bases at V and 2 bases at J, with 24 bases in the middle. As DNA, the CDR3 is TGTGCCAGCAATCGGGCGGGCCCGGAATCAACAACCTACAATGAGCAGTTCTTC. Protein sequence: CASNRAGPESTTYNEQFF.

This clonotype came up a few times. The V gene is TRBV6-1, the J gene TRBJ2-1; 9 bases are shared with TRBD2. CDR1 is MNHNS, CDR2 SASEGT, per germline. The V segment lost 1 base and the J segment 15 bases; nucleotides outside the gene matches: 13. This CDR3 is 15 amino acids long. CDR3 sequence reads: CASSEGGRAHFILFF. CDR3 coding DNA: TGTGCCAGCAGTGAAGGCGGGAGGGCCCACTTTATCTTGTTCTTC.

This clonotype was counted a single time. The rearrangement uses TRBV10-1 and TRBJ2-3; 7 bases map to TRBD1. There are 14 residues in the CDR3. Germline CDR1 reads WNHNN; CDR2 reads SYGVQD (reference sequence). The CDR3 DNA sequence: TGCGCGGGCCTCCAGGCTGTGAGCACAGGGGAGCAGTATTTT. Its translation: CAGLQAVSTGEQYF.

Of note for this clonotype: Germline and junction disagree at one end, which may indicate a read error. The rearrangement links TRBV6-4 to TRBJ2-5; 9 bases line up with TRBD2. This CDR3 is built from 14 residues. Germline CDR1 is MRHNA and CDR2 is SNTAGT. The CDR3 region is CAGSGASGKETQYF. CDR3 nucleotide sequence: TGTGCGGGGAGTGGGGCTAGCGGGAAAGAGACGCAGTACTTC.

This clonotype was picked up a small number of times. The V call is TRBV6-1, the J call TRBJ1-2; D gene uncertain. Germline V gene lookup returns CDR1 MNHNS and CDR2 SASEGT. Trimming stripped 6 bases from V and 2 bases from J, with 10 bases between. This CDR3 spans 13 amino acids. The CDR3 protein is CASSLDGNYGYTF. CDR3 sequence (DNA): TGTGCCAGCAGCCTTGACGGGAACTATGGCTACACCTTC.

This clonotype was detected only a few times. The chain recombines TRBV6-1 with TRBJ1-3, with TRBD1 matching over 7 bases. The junction had 6 bases not matched to a gene; V was cut back by 6 bases and J by 1 base. Germline V gene lookup returns CDR1 MNHNS and CDR2 SASEGT. The CDR3 has 15 amino acids. CDR3 region: CASRVGGQSGNTIYF. CDR3 nucleotides: TGTGCCAGCAGGGTTGGGGGACAGTCTGGAAACACCATATATTTT.

The CDR3 is CASSLRQGVYEQFF. In nucleotides, the CDR3 is TGTGCCAGCAGCCTCCGACAGGGGGTTTACGAGCAGTTCTTC. The gene calls are TRBV11-3 and TRBJ2-1; TRBD1 agrees at 9 bases. The CDR3 runs 14 residues. The ends lost 5 bases at V and 10 bases at J; junction bases unmatched: 9. Germline values: CDR1 SGHNT, CDR2 YENEEA.

This clonotype has only a few counts. The V gene is TRBV10-3, the J gene TRBJ2-1; 7 bases map to TRBD1. The J call may be mistaken, given a closer DNA end match to TRBJ2-7. Looked up from germline, CDR1 is ENHRY and CDR2 is SYGVKD. The CDR3 length is 15 residues. The DNA for the CDR3 is TGTGCCATCAGTGGGACCGGGACAGTCGAGTACGAGCAGTACTTC. Its translation is CAISGTGTVEYEQYF.

This sequence joins TRBV7-8 and TRBJ2-1; the match to TRBD1 covers 9 bases. Germline CDR1 and CDR2: SGHVS and FQNEAQ. This CDR3 has 14 residues. Trimming cost V 3 bases and J 10 bases; bases outside gene matches: 7. CDR3 region: CASSLDRGTHEQFF. As DNA, the CDR3 is TGTGCCAGCAGCTTGGACAGGGGTACCCACGAGCAGTTCTTC.

This clonotype was counted a few times. The V gene is TRBV6-1, the J gene TRBJ2-2; TRBD1 aligns across 7 bases. The V and J ends lost 6 bases and 0 bases, in that order; junction bases with no gene match: 4. The CDR3 consists of 15 residues. Germline CDR1 reads MNHNS; CDR2 reads SASEGT. This chain's CDR3 is CASSPGQPNTGELFF. As DNA, the CDR3 is TGTGCCAGCAGCCCGGGACAGCCGAACACCGGGGAGCTGTTTTTT.

This chain uses TRBV6-1 with TRBJ2-4; TRBD2 matches at 7 bases. From germline, CDR1 is MNHNS and CDR2 SASEGT. The CDR3 consists of 15 residues. Trimming removed 0 bases from V and 10 bases from J; junction bases left unmatched: 9. CDR3 sequence reads: CASSEAGGKSWIQYF. Written as DNA, the CDR3 is TGTGCCAGCAGTGAAGCGGGAGGGAAAAGCTGGATTCAGTACTTC.

This clonotype is categorized as large (0.1 to 1%). The chain is built from TRBV6-1 and TRBJ1-3; D gene unclear. Germline-derived CDR1 and CDR2 are MNHNS and SASEGT. The CDR3 runs 14 residues. Trimming took 1 base from V and 12 from J, leaving 16 bases between them. CDR3: CASSEGLAGSGIYF. CDR3 sequence (DNA): TGTGCCAGCAGTGAAGGGTTGGCGGGTAGCGGCATATATTTT.

The V and J genes are TRBV11-2 and TRBJ2-5; tentatively, D is TRBD1 (5 bases). Near its end, the DNA agrees better with TRBJ2-7, so the J call may be wrong. The CDR3 length is 12 residues. CDR1 is SGHAT, CDR2 FQNNGV, per germline. The CDR3 region has the DNA TGTGCCAGCAGCGGTGACAGCTACGAGCAGTACTTC. Translating it yields CASSGDSYEQYF.

In the case of this clonotype: At one end, the junction sequence differs from germline, possibly due to a read error. This rearrangement joins TRBV27 to TRBJ2-3; D unclear. Germline CDR1 and CDR2: MNHEY and SMNVEV (reference sequence). This CDR3 has 13 residues. The CDR3 bases are TGTGCCAGCAGTTTATCCCGCCCAGAGACGCAGTACTTT. It codes for CASSLSRPETQYF.

The chain is built from TRBV6-1 and TRBJ1-5; D gene ambiguous. Deletions cut 3 bases from V and 5 bases from J, with 5 bases between. CDR3 length: 12 amino acids. Germline CDR1 MNHNS, CDR2 SASEGT. CDR3 DNA sequence: TGTGCCAGCAGTGACGGGGATCAGCCCCAGCATTTT. This sequence encodes CASSDGDQPQHF.

The chain uses TRBV6-1 and TRBJ1-1; D is undetermined. This CDR3 has 13 amino acids. V lost 4 bases and J lost 5, with 11 bases in between. Germline V gene data show CDR1 as MNHNS and CDR2 as SASEGT. The CDR3 spells CASSVVGKTEAFF. CDR3 coding DNA: TGTGCCAGCAGTGTAGTAGGGAAAACTGAAGCTTTCTTT.

The rearrangement uses TRBV7-2 and TRBJ2-1, with a possible D match to TRBD1 (6 bases). The DNA matches TRBJ2-7 better at its end, which makes the J call doubtful. CDR3 size: 16 residues. Per the germline V gene, CDR1 is SGHTA and CDR2 is FQGNSA. The chain's CDR3 is CASSSPATGILYEQYF. In DNA, the CDR3 is TGTGCCAGCAGCTCTCCCGCCACAGGGATCCTCTACGAGCAGTACTTC.

The chain joins TRBV6-1 to TRBJ2-5; D may be TRBD1 (6 bases). The J call may not be correct, given that the DNA end is closer to TRBJ2-7. CDR1 MNHNS and CDR2 SASEGT come from the germline V gene. The CDR3 is 15 amino acids. The CDR3 region has the DNA TGTGCCAGCAGTAGGGGGACACGGGGCGCCTACGAGCAGTACTTC. Protein sequence: CASSRGTRGAYEQYF.